This T cell receptor (beta chain) was recorded in a study of cytomegalovirus exposure and HLA in healthy donors. Regarding the study as a whole: According to a later analysis, TCR clusters from the first cohort tended to co-occur in the 120 or so validation repertoires. Some TCR beta chains (roughly 150 of them) were listed as cytomegalovirus-associated. For most TCR sequences rarity was the rule, although some public TCRs occurred in many donors. It was reported that the classifier diagnosed cytomegalovirus status with high specificity and sensitivity in both the original and validation cohorts.

V trimming: 4 bases; J trimming: 10 bases; junction bases outside the gene matches: 17. The CDR3 length is 16 residues. Germline CDR1 is SGDLS and CDR2 is YYNGEE. Sequencing was performed with immunoSEQ multiplex PCR; in TCRdb, only in-frame clones are kept and a portion is missing. The repertoire holds 250,000 to 400,000 clones, with 88% as singletons. To note about this clone: Its cognate antigen is unknown.

The chain links TRBV9 to TRBJ2-1; 7 positions match TRBD2. The sequenced sample was PBMCs. The TCR sequence derives from a young man in good health and CMV-seronegative. CDR3 nucleotide sequence: TGTGCCAGCAGCCCCGCCGGGGCGGGAGCGAAACAAGAGCAGTTCTTC. This codes for CASSPAGAGAKQEQFF.